Shown below are 22 T cell receptor beta chains from a single sample sequenced in a study of cytomegalovirus exposure and HLA in healthy donors. PCR was performed using 60 Vbeta and 13 Jbeta primers. The assay was immunoSEQ multiplex PCR, and TCRdb's table has in-frame clones only and misses some. Of roughly 120,000 clones listed, roughly 79% are singletons. The sequenced material came from PBMCs. The receptors stem from a young woman in good health and CMV-seronegative.

The rearrangement uses TRBV10-2 and TRBJ2-7, with TRBD2 matching over 8 bases. This CDR3 has 15 residues. Trimming removed 6 bases from V and 4 bases from J; junction bases left unmatched: 11. Germline CDR1 reads WSHSY; CDR2 reads SAAADI. CDR3 DNA sequence: TGCGCCAGCAGCCAGACCGGGGGGGGCCCGTACGAGCAGTACTTC. It codes for CASSQTGGGPYEQYF.

J is TRBJ1-1 and V is TRBV7-9; tentatively, D is TRBD1 (6 bases). The CDR3 covers 17 residues. The V end was cut by 5 bases, the J end by 5 bases, with 24 bases between. Looked up from germline, CDR1 is SEHNR and CDR2 is FQNEAQ (reference sequence). CDR3 sequence: CASSPSFWRGGETEAFF. The CDR3 DNA sequence: TGTGCCAGCAGCCCATCTTTTTGGAGGGGGGGTGAGACTGAAGCTTTCTTT.

J is TRBJ2-1 and V is TRBV15, with TRBD2 as a possible D gene (6 bases). Trimming stripped 8 bases from V and 9 bases from J, with 20 bases between. Per germline, CDR1 LNHNV and CDR2 YYDKDF (reference sequence). This CDR3 has 14 amino acids. Written as DNA, the CDR3 is TGTGCCACCGGGCGGGATAGCGGCGGTGCTGAGCAGTTCTTC. As protein: CATGRDSGGAEQFF.

Written as DNA, the CDR3 is TGTGCCAGCAGCCAAGGTGACGGGACAGGTTATAGCAATCAGCCCCAGCATTTT. Amino acids: CASSQGDGTGYSNQPQHF. The V gene is TRBV4-2, the J gene TRBJ1-5; 8 positions match TRBD1. Germline assignment: CDR1 LGHNA and CDR2 YNFKEQ. The CDR3 loop spans 18 amino acids. V lost 1 base to trimming and J lost 0 bases; unmatched junction nucleotides: 8.

This clone was seen a handful of times. Sequence at one end of the junction differs from germline and may be a read error. The same CDR3 arises from other DNA sequences in this sample as well. The chain links TRBV30 to TRBJ1-2; D call uncertain. Germline CDR1 reads GTSNPN; CDR2 reads SVGIG (reference sequence). The CDR3 contains 12 residues. The CDR3 is CAWSVHNYGYTF. CDR3 DNA sequence: TGTGCCTGGAGTGTACATAACTATGGCTATACCTTC.

The rearrangement joins TRBV19 to TRBJ2-7; 9 nucleotides align to TRBD1. Germline V gene lookup returns CDR1 LNHDA and CDR2 SQIVND (reference sequence). V lost 5 bases and J lost 5; bases outside the gene matches: 7. The CDR3 covers 14 residues. The CDR3 sequence: CASSSGTGRNEQYF. Written as DNA, the CDR3 is TGTGCCAGTAGTTCAGGGACAGGGCGAAACGAGCAGTACTTC.

The chain is built from TRBV9 and TRBJ1-1; TRBD1 is a possible D gene (6 bases). V was cut by 2 bases and J by 2 bases, with 7 bases left in between. CDR3 length: 13 residues. Germline V CDR1 and CDR2: SGDLS, YYNGEE. The CDR3 bases are TGTGCCAGCAGCGTCGGGACAAACACTGAAGCTTTCTTT. Protein sequence: CASSVGTNTEAFF. Full variable domain (missing parts from reference TRBV9 and TRBJ1-1): DSGVTQTPKHLITATGQRVTLRCSPRSGDLSVYWYQQSLDQGLQFLIQYYNGEERAKGNILERFSAQQFPDLHSELNLSSLELGDSALYFCASSVGTNTEAFFGQGTRLTVV.

This CDR3 reads CASSEARAGELFF. CDR3 DNA sequence: TGTGCCAGCAGTGAAGCGCGAGCCGGGGAGCTGTTTTTT. This chain connects TRBV2 to TRBJ2-2, with no clear D. The V gene's germline CDR1 is SNHLY and CDR2 FYNNEI. V lost 0 bases to trimming and J lost 6 bases, with 5 bases between them. The CDR3 has 13 amino acids.

This clone was counted only a few times. This chain joins TRBV5-6 and TRBJ2-7, with D possibly being TRBD1 (5 bases). In germline, CDR1 is SGHDT, CDR2 YYEEEE. This CDR3 contains 13 residues. The ends were cut back, 4 bases at V and 2 bases at J, with 10 bases in the middle. The CDR3 DNA is TGTGCCAGCAGCCCCGCAGGGACCTACGAGCAGTACTTC. Its protein product is CASSPAGTYEQYF.

The chain recombines TRBV6-1 with TRBJ1-2; 7 bases are shared with TRBD1. Per the germline V gene, CDR1 is MNHNS and CDR2 is SASEGT. J was trimmed by 2 bases and V by 6 bases; bases with no gene match: 3. The CDR3 spans 13 residues. The CDR3 loop reads CASRTGLNYGYTF. Here the CDR3 DNA reads TGTGCCAGCAGGACAGGGCTAAACTATGGCTACACCTTC.

CDR3 loop: CASSSGQGYQPQHF. As DNA, the CDR3 is TGTGCCAGCAGTTCTGGACAGGGGTATCAGCCCCAGCATTTT. The chain joins TRBV6-5 to TRBJ1-5, with 9 bases that match TRBD1. Germline CDR1 and CDR2: MNHEY and SVGAGI. Losses at the gene ends were 4 bases for V and 5 bases for J; bases not matched to a gene: 3. The CDR3 consists of 14 residues.

The chain couples TRBV4-1 to TRBJ2-2, with a tentative D call TRBD1 (6 bases). The CDR3 runs to 16 residues. Germline CDR1 MGHRA, CDR2 YSYEKL. Between the trimmed V and J ends, which lost 0 bases and 7 bases, there was a span of 15 bases. CDR3 residues: CASSQDGYRADGELFF. The CDR3 bases are TGCGCCAGCAGCCAAGATGGTTACAGGGCGGACGGGGAGCTGTTTTTT.

V usage is TRBV10-3 and J usage is TRBJ2-3; D may be TRBD2 (6 bases). This CDR3 region has 12 residues. Germline assignment: CDR1 ENHRY and CDR2 SYGVKD. Trimming removed 7 bases from V and 6 bases from J, with 11 bases in between. CDR3 in DNA: TGTGCCATCACCGAACGGGGGGATACGCAGTATTTT. Protein sequence: CAITERGDTQYF.

The genes are TRBV18 and TRBJ1-5, with 7 bases aligning to TRBD1. With 2 bases clipped from V and 6 bases from J, the junction kept 7 bases outside the gene matches. This CDR3 comprises 15 residues. In germline, CDR1 is KGHSH, CDR2 LQKENI. CDR3 sequence: CASSPSQGVSQPQHF. CDR3 nucleotides: TGTGCCAGCTCACCATCCCAGGGGGTCAGTCAGCCCCAGCATTTT.

The chain recombines TRBV28 with TRBJ1-1, with D possibly matching TRBD1 (6 bases). Germline V gene sequence: CDR1 MDHEN, CDR2 SYDVKM. This CDR3 contains 15 residues. V was pared by 2 bases and J by 1 base, with 11 bases between. CDR3 sequence (DNA): TGTGCCAGCAGTTTAACTGGGGGCCAGAACACTGAAGCTTTCTTT. Protein product: CASSLTGGQNTEAFF. The full variable domain, its missing parts supplied by reference TRBV28 and TRBJ1-1, is DVKVTQSSRYLVKRTGEKVFLECVQDMDHENMFWYRQDPGLGLRLIYFSYDVKMKEKGDIPEGYSVSREKKERFSLILESASTNQTSMYLCASSLTGGQNTEAFFGQGTRLTVV.

This clone was counted once. The chain employs TRBV5-6 and TRBJ1-2; perhaps TRBD1 as D (5 bases). Germline V gene sequence: CDR1 SGHDT, CDR2 YYEEEE. The CDR3 spans 12 residues. V was shortened by 1 base and J by 14 bases, with 15 bases between the two germline ends. The CDR3 is CASSLTGGGNTF. The CDR3 DNA reads as TGTGCCAGCAGCTTGACAGGTGGGGGGAATACCTTC. Drawing the rest from reference TRBV5-6 and TRBJ1-2, the complete variable domain is DAGVTQSPTHLIKTRGQQVTLRCSPKSGHDTVSWYQQALGQGPQFIFQYYEEEERQRGNFPDRFSGHQFPNYSSELNVNALLLGDSALYLCASSLTGGGNTFGSGTRLTVV.

This clone was observed a handful of times. The J gene is TRBJ2-1, the V gene TRBV6-1; the D gene is possibly TRBD2 (6 bases). V was trimmed by 0 bases and J by 4 bases, leaving 16 bases between them. Looked up from germline, CDR1 is MNHNS and CDR2 is SASEGT. The CDR3 has 17 residues. The chain's CDR3 is CASSEAPSAGPYNEQFF. The CDR3 DNA follows: TGTGCCAGCAGTGAAGCCCCGTCGGCGGGGCCATACAATGAGCAGTTCTTC.

This chain connects TRBV15 to TRBJ1-4; D is perhaps TRBD1 (5 bases). This CDR3 spans 16 amino acids. Between the trimmed V and J ends, which lost 0 bases and 2 bases, there was a span of 10 bases. Germline V CDR1 and CDR2: LNHNV, YYDKDF (reference sequence). The CDR3 DNA follows: TGTGCCACCAGCAGAGACCGGACACGTACTAATGAAAAACTGTTTTTT. It codes for CATSRDRTRTNEKLFF.

V usage is TRBV19 and J usage is TRBJ1-4, with D uncertain. The CDR3 runs to 12 residues. Germline CDR1 is LNHDA and CDR2 is SQIVND (reference sequence). V shed 5 bases and J shed 8 bases, with 9 bases lying between them. The CDR3 protein is CASSLTGEKLFF. For the CDR3, the DNA is TGTGCCAGTAGTCTCACCGGGGAAAAACTGTTTTTT.

The gene calls are TRBV30 and TRBJ2-5, with 9 bases matching TRBD2. The CDR3 covers 15 residues. The germline CDR1 and CDR2 sequences are GTSNPN and SVGIG (reference sequence). After removal of 3 bases from V and 1 base from J, the junction contained 6 bases not matched to a gene. This chain's CDR3 is CAWRARGGVQETQYF. The CDR3 DNA follows: TGTGCCTGGAGGGCGCGGGGGGGGGTCCAAGAGACCCAGTACTTC.

This chain connects TRBV5-4 to TRBJ1-6, with 8 positions matching TRBD1. Trimming at V came to 0 bases and at J to 7 bases, leaving 3 bases not matched to a gene. The CDR3 is 15 amino acids. From germline, CDR1 is SGHNT and CDR2 YYREEE (reference sequence). The CDR3 nucleotides read TGTGCCAGCAGCTTGGGAACAGGGGGAAATTCACCCCTCCACTTT. Its protein product is CASSLGTGGNSPLHF.

The CDR3 region has the DNA TGCGCCAGCAGTGATGGATCTTGGAGGGGCACAGATACGCAGTATTTT. As protein: CASSDGSWRGTDTQYF. This chain connects TRBV10-2 to TRBJ2-3; a possible D gene is TRBD2 (6 bases). This CDR3 region has 16 residues. The ends were cut back, 3 bases at V and 1 base at J, with 14 bases in the middle. Germline CDR1 reads WSHSY; CDR2 reads SAAADI.